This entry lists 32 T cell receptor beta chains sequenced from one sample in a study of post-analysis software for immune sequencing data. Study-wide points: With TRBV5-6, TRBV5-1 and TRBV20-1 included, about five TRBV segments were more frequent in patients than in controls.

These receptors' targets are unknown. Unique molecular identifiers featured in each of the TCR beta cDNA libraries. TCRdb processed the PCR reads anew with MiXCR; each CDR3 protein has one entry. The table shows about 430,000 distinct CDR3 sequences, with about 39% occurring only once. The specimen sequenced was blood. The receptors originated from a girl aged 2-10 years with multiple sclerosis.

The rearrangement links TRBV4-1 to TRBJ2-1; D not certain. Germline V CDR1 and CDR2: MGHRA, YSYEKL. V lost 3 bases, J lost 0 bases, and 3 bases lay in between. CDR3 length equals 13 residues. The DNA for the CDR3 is TGCGCCAGCAGCCAGAGCTCCTACAATGAGCAGTTCTTC. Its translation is CASSQSSYNEQFF.

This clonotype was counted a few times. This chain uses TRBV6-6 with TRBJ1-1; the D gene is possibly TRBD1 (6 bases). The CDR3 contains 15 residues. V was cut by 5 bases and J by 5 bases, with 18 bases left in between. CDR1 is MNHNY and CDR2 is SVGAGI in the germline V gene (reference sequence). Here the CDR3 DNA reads TGTGCCAGCAGTGGGGGGGGCTCAAGGGGGACTGAAGCTTTCTTT. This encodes CASSGGGSRGTEAFF.

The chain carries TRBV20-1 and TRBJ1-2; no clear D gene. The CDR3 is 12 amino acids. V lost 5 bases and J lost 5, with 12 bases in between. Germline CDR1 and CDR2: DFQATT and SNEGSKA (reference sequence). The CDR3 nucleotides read TGCAGTGCTCCCCCCGGGAGTTATGGCTACACCTTC. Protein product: CSAPPGSYGYTF.

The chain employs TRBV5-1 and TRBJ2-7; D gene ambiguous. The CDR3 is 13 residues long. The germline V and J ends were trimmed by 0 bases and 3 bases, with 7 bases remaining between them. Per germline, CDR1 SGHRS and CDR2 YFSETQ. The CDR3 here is CASSLANGYEQYF. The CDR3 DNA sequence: TGCGCCAGCAGCTTGGCTAACGGCTACGAGCAGTACTTC. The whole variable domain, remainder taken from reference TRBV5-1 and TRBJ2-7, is KAGVTQTPRYLIKTRGQQVTLSCSPISGHRSVSWYQQTPGQGLQFLFEYFSETQRNKGNFPGRFSGRQFSNSRSEMNVSTLELGDSALYLCASSLANGYEQYFGPGTRLTVT.

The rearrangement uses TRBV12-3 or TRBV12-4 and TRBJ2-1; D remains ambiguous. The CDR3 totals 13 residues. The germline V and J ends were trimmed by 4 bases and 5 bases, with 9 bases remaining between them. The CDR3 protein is CASSSRVHNEQFF. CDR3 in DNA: TGTGCCAGCAGTTCCCGGGTCCACAATGAGCAGTTCTTC.

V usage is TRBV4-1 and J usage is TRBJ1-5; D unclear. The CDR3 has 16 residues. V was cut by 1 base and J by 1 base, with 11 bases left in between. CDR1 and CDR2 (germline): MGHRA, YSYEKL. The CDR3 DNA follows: TGCGCCAGCAGCCAAGTCCCTGTCCGGAGCAATCAGCCCCAGCATTTT. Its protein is CASSQVPVRSNQPQHF.

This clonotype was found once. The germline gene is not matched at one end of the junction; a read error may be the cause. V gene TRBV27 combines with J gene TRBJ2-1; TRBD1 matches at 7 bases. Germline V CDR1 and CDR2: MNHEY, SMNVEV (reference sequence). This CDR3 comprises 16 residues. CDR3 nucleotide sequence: TGTGCCAGCAGTATATCGATCGGGACAGATATCAATGAGCAGTTCTTC. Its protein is CASSISIGTDINEQFF.

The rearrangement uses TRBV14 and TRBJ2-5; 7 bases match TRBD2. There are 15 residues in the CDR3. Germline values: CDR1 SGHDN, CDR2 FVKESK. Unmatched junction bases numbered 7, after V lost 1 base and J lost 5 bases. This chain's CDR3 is CASSQVTSAWETQYF. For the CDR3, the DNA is TGTGCCAGCAGCCAAGTTACTAGCGCCTGGGAGACCCAGTACTTC.

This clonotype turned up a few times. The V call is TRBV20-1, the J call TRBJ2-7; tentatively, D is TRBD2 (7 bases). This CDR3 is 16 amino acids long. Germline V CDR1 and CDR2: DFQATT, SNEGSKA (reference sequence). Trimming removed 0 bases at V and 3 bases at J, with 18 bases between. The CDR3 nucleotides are TGCAGTGCTAGAGATCCCTCGGGGGGCCCTGTCTACGAGCAGTACTTC. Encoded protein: CSARDPSGGPVYEQYF.

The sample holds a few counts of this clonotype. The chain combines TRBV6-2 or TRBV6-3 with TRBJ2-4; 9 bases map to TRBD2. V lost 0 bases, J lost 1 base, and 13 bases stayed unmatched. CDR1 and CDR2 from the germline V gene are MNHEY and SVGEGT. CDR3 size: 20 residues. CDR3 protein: CASSYSGLAIGLKAKNIQYF. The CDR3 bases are TGTGCCAGCAGTTACTCCGGACTAGCGATAGGTTTAAAGGCCAAAAACATTCAGTACTTC.

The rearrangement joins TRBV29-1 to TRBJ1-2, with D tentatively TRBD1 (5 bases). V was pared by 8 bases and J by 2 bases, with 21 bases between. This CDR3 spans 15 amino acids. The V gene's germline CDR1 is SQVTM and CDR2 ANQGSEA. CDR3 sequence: CSPVKGQGWNYGYTF. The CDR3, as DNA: TGCAGCCCGGTCAAAGGGCAGGGTTGGAACTATGGCTACACCTTC.

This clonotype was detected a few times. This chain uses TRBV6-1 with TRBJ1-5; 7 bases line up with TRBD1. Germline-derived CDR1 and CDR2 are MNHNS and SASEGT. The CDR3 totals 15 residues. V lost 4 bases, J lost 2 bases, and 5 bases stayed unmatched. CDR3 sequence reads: CASSGRQGGNQPQHF. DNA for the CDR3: TGTGCCAGCAGTGGACGACAGGGAGGCAATCAGCCCCAGCATTTT.

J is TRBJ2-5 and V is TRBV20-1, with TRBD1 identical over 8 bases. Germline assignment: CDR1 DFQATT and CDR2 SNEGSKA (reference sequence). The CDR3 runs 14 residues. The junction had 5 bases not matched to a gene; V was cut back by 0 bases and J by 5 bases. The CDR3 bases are TGCAGTGCTAGAGATCCACAGGGGGACGAGACCCAGTACTTC. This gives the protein CSARDPQGDETQYF.

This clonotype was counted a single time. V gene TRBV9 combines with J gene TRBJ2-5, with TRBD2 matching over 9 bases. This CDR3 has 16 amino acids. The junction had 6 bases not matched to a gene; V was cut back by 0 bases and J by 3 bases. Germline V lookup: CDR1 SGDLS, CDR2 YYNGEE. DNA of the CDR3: TGTGCCAGCAGCGTAGGCGTGCTAGCGGGAAAAGAGACCCAGTACTTC. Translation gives CASSVGVLAGKETQYF.

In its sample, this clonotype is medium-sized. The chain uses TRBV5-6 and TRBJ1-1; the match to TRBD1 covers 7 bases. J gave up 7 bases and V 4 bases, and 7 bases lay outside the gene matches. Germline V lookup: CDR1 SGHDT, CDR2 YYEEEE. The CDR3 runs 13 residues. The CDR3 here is CASSPTGDGEAFF. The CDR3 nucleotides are TGTGCCAGCAGCCCTACAGGGGACGGTGAAGCTTTCTTT.

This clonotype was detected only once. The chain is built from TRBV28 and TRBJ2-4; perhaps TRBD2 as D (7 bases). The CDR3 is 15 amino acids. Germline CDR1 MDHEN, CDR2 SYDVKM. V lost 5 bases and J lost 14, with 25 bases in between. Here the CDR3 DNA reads TGTGCCAGCAGTATAAGACACGAAGGGGGGGCAGGAAAGTACTTC. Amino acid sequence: CASSIRHEGGAGKYF.

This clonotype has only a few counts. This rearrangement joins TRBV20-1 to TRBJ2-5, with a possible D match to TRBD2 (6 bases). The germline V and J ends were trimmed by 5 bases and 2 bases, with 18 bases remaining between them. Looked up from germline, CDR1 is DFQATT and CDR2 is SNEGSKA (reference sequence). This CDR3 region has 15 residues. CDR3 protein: CSALLALATQETQYF. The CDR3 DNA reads TGCAGTGCTCTACTAGCTCTGGCGACGCAAGAGACCCAGTACTTC.

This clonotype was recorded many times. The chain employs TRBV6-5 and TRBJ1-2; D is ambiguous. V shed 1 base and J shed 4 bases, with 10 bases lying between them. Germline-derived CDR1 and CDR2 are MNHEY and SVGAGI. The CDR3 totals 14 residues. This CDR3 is CASSYLGLGYGYTF. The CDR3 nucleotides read TGTGCCAGCAGTTACTTAGGGCTTGGCTATGGCTACACCTTC.

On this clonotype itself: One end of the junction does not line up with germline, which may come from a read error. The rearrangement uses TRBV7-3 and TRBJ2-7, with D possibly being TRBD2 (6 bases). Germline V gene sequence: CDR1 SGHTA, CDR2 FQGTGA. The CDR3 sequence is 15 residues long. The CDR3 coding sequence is TGTGCCAGCAGCCACCGGAGGGCCAACTACGGCGAGCGGTACTTC. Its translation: CASSHRRANYGERYF.

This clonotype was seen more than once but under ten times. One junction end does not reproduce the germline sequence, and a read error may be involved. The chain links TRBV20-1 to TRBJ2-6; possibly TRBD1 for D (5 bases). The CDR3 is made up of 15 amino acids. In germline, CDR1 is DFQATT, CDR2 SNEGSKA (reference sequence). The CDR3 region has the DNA TGCAGTGCTAGTCGTGTCTCCTCTGGGGCCAACGTCCCGACTTTC. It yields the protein CSASRVSSGANVPTF.

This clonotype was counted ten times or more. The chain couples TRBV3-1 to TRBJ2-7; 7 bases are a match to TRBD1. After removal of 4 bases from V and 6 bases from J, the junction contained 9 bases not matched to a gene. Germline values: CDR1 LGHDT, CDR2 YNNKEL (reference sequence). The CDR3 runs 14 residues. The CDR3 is CASSRTGDGSEQYF. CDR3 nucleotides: TGTGCCAGCAGCCGAACAGGGGATGGGAGCGAGCAGTACTTC.

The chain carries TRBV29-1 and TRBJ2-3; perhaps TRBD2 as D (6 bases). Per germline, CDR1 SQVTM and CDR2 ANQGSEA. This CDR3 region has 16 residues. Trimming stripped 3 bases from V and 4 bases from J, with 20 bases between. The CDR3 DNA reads TGCAGCGTTGATCGCGGGACCGCCGTGGTCCCAGATACGCAGTATTTT. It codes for CSVDRGTAVVPDTQYF.

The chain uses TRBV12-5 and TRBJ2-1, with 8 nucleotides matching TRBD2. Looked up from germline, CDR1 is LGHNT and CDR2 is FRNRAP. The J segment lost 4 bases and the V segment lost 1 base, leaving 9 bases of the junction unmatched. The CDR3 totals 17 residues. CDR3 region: CASGLGTWASGYNEQFF. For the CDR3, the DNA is TGTGCTAGTGGTTTGGGTACGTGGGCTAGCGGGTACAATGAGCAGTTCTTC.

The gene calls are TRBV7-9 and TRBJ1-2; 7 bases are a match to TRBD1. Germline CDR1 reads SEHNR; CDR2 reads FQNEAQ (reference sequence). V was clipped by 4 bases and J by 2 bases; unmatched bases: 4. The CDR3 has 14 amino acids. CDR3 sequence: CASSWGQHNYGYTF. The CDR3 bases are TGTGCCAGCAGCTGGGGACAGCACAACTATGGCTACACCTTC.

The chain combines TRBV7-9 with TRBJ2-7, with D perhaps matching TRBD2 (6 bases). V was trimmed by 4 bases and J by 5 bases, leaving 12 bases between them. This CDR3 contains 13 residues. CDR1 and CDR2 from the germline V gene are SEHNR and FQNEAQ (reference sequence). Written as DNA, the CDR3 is TGTGCCAGCAGCTATACTAGCAGCGACGAGCAGTACTTC. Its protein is CASSYTSSDEQYF.

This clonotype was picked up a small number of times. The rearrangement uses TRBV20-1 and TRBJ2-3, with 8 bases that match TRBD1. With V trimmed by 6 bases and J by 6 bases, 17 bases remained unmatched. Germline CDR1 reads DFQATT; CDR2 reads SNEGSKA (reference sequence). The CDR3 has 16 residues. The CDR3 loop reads CSAERQGPSLMDTQYF. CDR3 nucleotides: TGCAGTGCCGAAAGACAGGGGCCGTCTTTAATGGATACGCAGTATTTT.

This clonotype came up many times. CDR3 sequence: CASSPDSGTEAFF. CDR3 in DNA: TGTGCCAGCAGCCCGGACAGTGGCACTGAAGCTTTCTTT. The genes are TRBV5-6 and TRBJ1-1, with D perhaps matching TRBD1 (6 bases). Germline CDR1 and CDR2: SGHDT and YYEEEE. This CDR3 region has 13 residues. The germline V and J ends were trimmed by 4 bases and 4 bases, with 11 bases remaining between them.

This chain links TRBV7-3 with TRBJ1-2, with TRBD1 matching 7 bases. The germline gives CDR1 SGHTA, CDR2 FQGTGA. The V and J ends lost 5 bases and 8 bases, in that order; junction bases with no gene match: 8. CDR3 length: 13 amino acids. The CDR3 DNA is TGTGCCAGCAGCGCCCAGGGGGAGGGCGGCTACACCTTC. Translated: CASSAQGEGGYTF.

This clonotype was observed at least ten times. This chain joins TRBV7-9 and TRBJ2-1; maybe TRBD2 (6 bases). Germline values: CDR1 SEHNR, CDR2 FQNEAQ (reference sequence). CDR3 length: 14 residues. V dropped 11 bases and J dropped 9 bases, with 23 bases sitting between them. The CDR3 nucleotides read TGTGCCGTCGACCGCGGGACTGTCCGTATTGAGCAGTTCTTC. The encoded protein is CAVDRGTVRIEQFF.

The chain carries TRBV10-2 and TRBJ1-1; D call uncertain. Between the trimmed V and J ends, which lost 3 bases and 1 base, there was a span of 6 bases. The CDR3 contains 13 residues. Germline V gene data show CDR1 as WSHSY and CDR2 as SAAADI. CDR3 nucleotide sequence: TGCGCCAGCAGTGACATCCGGAACACTGAAGCTTTCTTT. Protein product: CASSDIRNTEAFF.

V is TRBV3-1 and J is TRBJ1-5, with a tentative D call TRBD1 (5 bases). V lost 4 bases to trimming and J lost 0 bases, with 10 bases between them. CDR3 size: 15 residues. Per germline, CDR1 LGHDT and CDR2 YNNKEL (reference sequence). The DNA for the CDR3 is TGTGCCAGCAGCCTCGGGACGGATAGCAATCAGCCCCAGCATTTT. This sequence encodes CASSLGTDSNQPQHF.

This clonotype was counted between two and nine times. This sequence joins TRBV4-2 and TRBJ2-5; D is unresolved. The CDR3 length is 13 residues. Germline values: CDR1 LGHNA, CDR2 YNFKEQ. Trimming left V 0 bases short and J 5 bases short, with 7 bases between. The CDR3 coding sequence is TGTGCCAGCAGCCAAGACTCCCTGGAGACCCAGTACTTC. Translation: CASSQDSLETQYF.